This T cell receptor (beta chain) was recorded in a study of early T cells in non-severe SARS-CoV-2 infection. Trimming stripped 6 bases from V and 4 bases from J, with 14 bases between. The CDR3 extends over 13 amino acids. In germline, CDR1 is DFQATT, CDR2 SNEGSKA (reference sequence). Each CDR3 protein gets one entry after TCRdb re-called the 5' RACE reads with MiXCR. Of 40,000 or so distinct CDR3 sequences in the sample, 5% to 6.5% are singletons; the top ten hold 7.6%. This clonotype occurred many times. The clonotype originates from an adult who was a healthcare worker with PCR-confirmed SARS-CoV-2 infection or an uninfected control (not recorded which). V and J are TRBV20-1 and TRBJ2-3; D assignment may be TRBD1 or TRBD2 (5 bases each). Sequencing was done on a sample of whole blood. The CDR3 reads CSARDLRADTQYF. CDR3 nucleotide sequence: TGCAGTGCCAGGGACCTCCGGGCAGATACGCAGTATTTT.